A selection of T cell receptor beta chains follows, all from one sample in a study of metastatic and nonmetastatic thyroid tumors. With MiXCR, TCRdb reprocessed the PCR reads. Among about 90,000 clones, approximately 9% were seen once, and the ten largest hold approximately 8.8%. The sequenced material came from blood. Receptors were obtained from a female donor with papillary thyroid cancer or a benign thyroid nodule (not recorded which). Some clones in this sample may be carry-over from other donors' samples. Each CDR3 is given with its conserved first and last residue. A D gene is named only where the DNA matches it firmly. Part of the rows lack a size; the others show once, few, many or a class for expanded clones.

v_gene	j_gene	d_gene	abundance	CDR3aa	CDR3nt
TRBV30	TRBJ2-2	TRBD1	many	CAWNPWGQPNTGELFF	TGTGCCTGGAACCCTTGGGGACAGCCGAACACCGGGGAGCTGTTTTTT
TRBV6-1	TRBJ2-3	TRBD1	many	CASFGQGTTDTQYF	TGTGCCAGCTTTGGACAGGGGACGACAGATACGCAGTATTTT
TRBV28	TRBJ2-1	.	many	CASSHDIYNEQFF	TGTGCCAGCAGCCACGACATCTACAATGAGCAGTTCTTC
TRBV2	TRBJ1-2	TRBD1	many	CASSVTGENVGGYTF	TGTGCCAGCTCGGTAACAGGGGAGAACGTGGGCGGCTACACCTTC
TRBV10-3	TRBJ2-3	TRBD1	.	CAISETGTECDTQYF	TGTGCCATCAGTGAGACCGGGACAGAATGTGATACGCAGTATTTT
TRBV6-1	TRBJ1-5	.	many	CASSLGVNQPQHF	TGTGCCAGCAGTTTGGGGGTCAATCAGCCCCAGCATTTT
TRBV28	TRBJ2-7	TRBD2	many	CASSLPLAGGQYF	TGTGCCAGCAGTTTACCACTAGCGGGGGGCCAGTACTTC
TRBV5-1	TRBJ1-2	TRBD1	many	CASSGETGGSAGYTF	TGCGCCAGCAGCGGGGAGACAGGGGGGTCTGCTGGCTACACCTTC
TRBV19	TRBJ2-7	TRBD1	many	CASSRTGGETVAYEQYF	TGTGCCAGTAGCAGGACAGGGGGCGAAACTGTTGCCTACGAGCAGTACTTC
TRBV6-1	TRBJ2-7	.	many	CASTLGLYYEQYF	TGTGCCAGCACTCTAGGACTCTACTACGAGCAGTACTTC
TRBV20-1	TRBJ1-4	.	.	CSASENPNEKLFF	TGCAGTGCTAGTGAGAACCCCAATGAAAAACTGTTTTTT
TRBV11-2	TRBJ1-5	.	many	CASSLNSNQPQHF	TGTGCCAGCAGCTTAAATAGCAATCAGCCCCAGCATTTT
TRBV5-6	TRBJ1-5	.	many	CASSLGQDNQPQHF	TGTGCCAGCAGCTTGGGACAGGACAATCAGCCCCAGCATTTT
TRBV20-1	TRBJ2-7	TRBD1	many	CSARDLRPGQTSYEQYF	TGCAGTGCTAGAGACCTACGACCGGGACAGACGAGTTACGAGCAGTACTTC
TRBV3-1	TRBJ2-7	.	many	CASSQGGAGTTYEQYF	TGTGCCAGCAGCCAAGGGGGAGCGGGTACCACCTACGAGCAGTACTTC
TRBV27	TRBJ1-6	TRBD1	many	CASSPGQGPYAPLHF	TGTGCCAGCAGTCCCGGACAGGGACCGTACGCACCCCTCCACTTT
TRBV11-3	TRBJ1-1	.	many	CASSSDRGTEAFF	TGTGCCAGCAGCTCGGACAGAGGGACTGAAGCTTTCTTT
TRBV28	TRBJ1-1	TRBD1	few	CASGCGTGAFF	TGTGCCAGCGGATGCGGGACAGGGGCTTTCTTT
TRBV6-4	TRBJ2-3	TRBD2	many	CASSDTSGSDTQYF	TGTGCCAGCAGTGATACTAGCGGGTCAGATACGCAGTATTTT
TRBV19	TRBJ2-3	.	many	CASSIEVAADTQYF	TGTGCCAGTAGTATCGAGGTTGCAGCAGATACGCAGTATTTT
TRBV12-3/TRBV12-4	TRBJ2-1	.	.	CASSLALAGAYNEQFF	TGTGCCAGCAGTTTAGCGTTAGCTGGGGCCTACAATGAGCAGTTCTTC
TRBV20-1	TRBJ1-2	.	.	CSASSLNVYTF	TGCAGTGCTAGTAGTCTAAATGTCTACACCTTC
TRBV30	TRBJ2-6	.	many	CAWSRGSSGANVLTF	TGTGCCTGGAGTCGGGGTTCCTCTGGGGCCAACGTCCTGACTTTC
TRBV20-1	TRBJ2-1	.	many	CSAYRANEQFF	TGCAGTGCTTACAGGGCCAATGAGCAGTTCTTC
TRBV2	TRBJ1-3	.	many	CASSEGAGNTIYF	TGTGCCAGCAGCGAGGGGGCTGGAAACACCATATATTTT
TRBV24-1	TRBJ2-3	TRBD2	many	CATSQWEWAGGISTDTQYF	TGTGCCACCAGCCAGTGGGAGTGGGCGGGGGGCATCAGCACAGATACGCAGTATTTT
TRBV20-1	TRBJ1-1	.	.	CSADYRGLNTEAFF	TGCAGTGCTGACTACCGGGGGTTGAACACTGAAGCTTTCTTT
TRBV9	TRBJ2-3	TRBD2	many	CASSLGTSIGPDTQYF	TGTGCCAGCAGCCTCGGGACTAGCATTGGTCCGGATACGCAGTATTTT
TRBV2	TRBJ1-3	.	many	CASREVGSWNTIYF	TGTGCCAGCAGGGAAGTGGGCTCTTGGAACACCATATATTTT
TRBV30	TRBJ1-2	.	many	CAWSVYEYQYGYTF	TGTGCCTGGAGTGTATATGAATATCAGTATGGCTACACCTTC
TRBV5-6	TRBJ2-1	.	many	CASRYQGGSGYNEQFF	TGTGCCAGCAGGTACCAGGGGGGTAGCGGCTACAATGAGCAGTTCTTC
TRBV7-3	TRBJ2-4	.	.	CASSLDRLEAEDIQYF	TGTGCCAGCAGCTTAGACCGACTGGAGGCCGAGGACATTCAGTACTTC